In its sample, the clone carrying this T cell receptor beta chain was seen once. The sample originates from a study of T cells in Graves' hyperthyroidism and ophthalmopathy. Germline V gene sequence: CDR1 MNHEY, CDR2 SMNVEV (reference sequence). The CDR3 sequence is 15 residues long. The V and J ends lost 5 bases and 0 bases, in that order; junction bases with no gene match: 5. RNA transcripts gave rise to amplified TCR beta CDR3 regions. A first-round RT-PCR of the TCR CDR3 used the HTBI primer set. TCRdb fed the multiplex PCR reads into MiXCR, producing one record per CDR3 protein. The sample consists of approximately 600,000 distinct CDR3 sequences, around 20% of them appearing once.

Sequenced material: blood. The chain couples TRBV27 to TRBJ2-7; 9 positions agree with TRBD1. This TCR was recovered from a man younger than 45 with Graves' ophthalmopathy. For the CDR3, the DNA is TGTGCCAGCAGTGGCCGGACAGGGGCCTCCTACGAGCAGTACTTC. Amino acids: CASSGRTGASYEQYF.